Shown below are 27 T cell receptor beta chains from a single sample sequenced in a study of OX40 agonist ivuxolimab in advanced cancers. Only in-frame clones appear in the TCRdb table, and some are missing; sequencing was by immunoSEQ multiplex PCR. The sample yields around 37,000 clones, 88% seen once. Specimen: CD4+ or CD8+ T cells sorted from blood, collected in a trial of the OX40 agonist ivuxolimab. These receptors were obtained from an adult with an advanced solid tumor such as melanoma, head and neck, liver or kidney cancer.

This chain's CDR3 is CASSFAGGEKLFF. In DNA, the CDR3 is TGTGCCAGCAGCTTCGCAGGGGGGGAAAAACTGTTTTTT. The chain recombines TRBV5-4 with TRBJ1-4; TRBD1 matches 7 bases. Germline CDR1 is SGHNT and CDR2 is YYREEE (reference sequence). This CDR3 contains 13 residues. V gave up 2 bases and J gave up 8 bases; unmatched junction bases: 3.

This clone was seen just once. V and J are TRBV5-1 and TRBJ2-1; D remains ambiguous. V was pared by 4 bases and J by 9 bases, with 11 bases between. This CDR3 spans 12 amino acids. Germline CDR1 and CDR2: SGHRS and YFSETQ. CDR3 protein: CASSLGMTEQFF. The DNA of the CDR3 is TGCGCCAGCAGCCTAGGGATGACTGAGCAGTTCTTC.

The J gene is TRBJ2-3, the V gene TRBV7-3, with 9 bases fitting TRBD2. Germline assignment: CDR1 SGHTA and CDR2 FQGTGA. The V and J ends lost 0 bases and 2 bases, in that order; junction bases with no gene match: 6. The CDR3 runs to 17 residues. The CDR3 DNA sequence: TGTGCCAGCAGCTTAACGGGGCTAGCGGGGCCCACAGATACGCAGTATTTT. Translation gives CASSLTGLAGPTDTQYF.

The J gene is TRBJ2-3, the V gene TRBV27; unclear D gene. Between the trimmed V and J ends, which lost 3 bases and 3 bases, there was a span of 10 bases. The CDR3 totals 14 residues. The germline CDR1 and CDR2 sequences are MNHEY and SMNVEV (reference sequence). The CDR3 sequence: CASSLWPRTDTQYF. DNA of the CDR3: TGTGCCAGCAGTTTGTGGCCCAGAACAGATACGCAGTATTTT.

V and J are TRBV28 and TRBJ2-7; 7 bases are a match to TRBD1. The V gene's germline CDR1 is MDHEN and CDR2 SYDVKM. V gave up 5 bases and J gave up 2 bases; unmatched junction bases: 6. CDR3 size: 14 residues. The CDR3 sequence is CASSGQDSAYEQYF. The DNA for the CDR3 is TGTGCCAGCAGTGGACAGGATTCGGCCTACGAGCAGTACTTC.

The DNA for the CDR3 is TGTGCCAGCAGACGACTAGCGGGAGTTTGGGAGACCCAGTACTTC. Amino acids: CASRRLAGVWETQYF. The J gene is TRBJ2-5, the V gene TRBV6-5; 12 positions agree with TRBD2. V lost 6 bases to trimming and J lost 5 bases; unmatched junction nucleotides: 7. Germline V CDR1 and CDR2: MNHEY, SVGAGI. This CDR3 comprises 15 residues.

V gene TRBV5-4 combines with J gene TRBJ2-1; D is unclear. V lost 5 bases and J 2 bases, leaving 8 bases between the germline ends. This CDR3 has 13 residues. Germline loops: CDR1 SGHNT, CDR2 YYREEE (reference sequence). The CDR3, as DNA: TGTGCCAGCAGTTCTCTCCCCTACAATGAGCAGTTCTTC. Encoded protein: CASSSLPYNEQFF.

The chain is built from TRBV4-3 and TRBJ2-5, with 9 bases identical to TRBD2. V lost 0 bases to trimming and J lost 0 bases; unmatched junction nucleotides: 5. Germline V gives CDR1 LGHNA, CDR2 YSLEER. This CDR3 region has 17 residues. The CDR3 protein is CASSQEALAGYQETQYF. The CDR3 DNA is TGCGCCAGCAGCCAAGAAGCTCTAGCGGGGTACCAAGAGACCCAGTACTTC.

V and J are TRBV10-3 and TRBJ2-7, with 10 bases fitting TRBD2. Germline loops: CDR1 ENHRY, CDR2 SYGVKD. With 6 bases clipped from V and 0 bases from J, the junction kept 5 bases outside the gene matches. The CDR3 has 15 amino acids. The chain's CDR3 is CAIRPLAGNSYEQYF. The CDR3 nucleotides read TGTGCCATCAGACCACTAGCGGGAAACTCCTACGAGCAGTACTTC.

V gene TRBV29-1 combines with J gene TRBJ2-7; 9 nucleotides align to TRBD2. CDR1 SQVTM and CDR2 ANQGSEA come from the germline V gene. The ends lost 4 bases at V and 3 bases at J; junction bases unmatched: 7. This CDR3 has 14 amino acids. The CDR3 region is CSVVSGRNLYEQYF. DNA of the CDR3: TGCAGCGTTGTGAGCGGGAGGAACCTCTACGAGCAGTACTTC.

The chain joins TRBV4-1 to TRBJ1-1; 8 nucleotides match TRBD1. The germline V gene encodes CDR1 MGHRA and CDR2 YSYEKL. This CDR3 is 15 amino acids long. The V segment lost 1 base and the J segment 2 bases; nucleotides outside the gene matches: 3. Here the CDR3 DNA reads TGCGCCAGCAGCCAAGCGGACAGGGCAAACACTGAAGCTTTCTTT. Its protein product is CASSQADRANTEAFF.

This chain connects TRBV6-6 to TRBJ2-7; D remains ambiguous. Trimming left V 0 bases short and J 3 bases short, with 6 bases between. In germline, CDR1 is MNHNY, CDR2 SVGAGI (reference sequence). The CDR3 is made up of 13 amino acids. The CDR3 loop is CASSYSIVYEQYF. The CDR3 DNA sequence: TGTGCCAGCAGTTACTCGATAGTCTACGAGCAGTACTTC.

The chain joins TRBV6-5 to TRBJ1-1, with D possibly matching TRBD1 (6 bases). V was clipped by 4 bases and J by 7 bases, with 13 bases between them. The CDR3 contains 13 residues. Germline-derived CDR1 and CDR2 are MNHEY and SVGAGI. The CDR3 DNA reads as TGTGCCAGCAGTTCAACAGGGTTTAGTGAAGCTTTCTTT. Protein: CASSSTGFSEAFF.

This chain uses TRBV5-5 with TRBJ2-7, with 7 bases matching TRBD1. This CDR3 has 14 amino acids. V shed 0 bases, J shed 5 bases, and the junction held 5 bases outside the gene matches. The V gene's germline CDR1 is SGHKS and CDR2 YYEKEE (reference sequence). The CDR3 spells CASSLGQGKDEQYF. DNA of the CDR3: TGTGCCAGCAGCTTGGGACAGGGAAAGGACGAGCAGTACTTC.

The V gene is TRBV7-9, the J gene TRBJ2-7; 8 bases align to TRBD2. Per the germline V gene, CDR1 is SEHNR and CDR2 is FQNEAQ (reference sequence). The CDR3 runs to 13 residues. With V trimmed by 5 bases and J by 3 bases, 3 bases remained unmatched. The CDR3 here is CASSPGGVYEQYF. The DNA for the CDR3 is TGTGCCAGCAGCCCGGGGGGGGTCTACGAGCAGTACTTC.

V usage is TRBV19 and J usage is TRBJ2-7; TRBD1 agrees at 7 bases. V shed 3 bases, J shed 2 bases, and the junction held 4 bases outside the gene matches. The germline V gene has CDR1 LNHDA and CDR2 SQIVND (reference sequence). The CDR3 is 14 amino acids. Here the CDR3 reads CASSIGDSPYEQYF. CDR3 bases: TGTGCCAGTAGTATTGGGGACAGCCCCTACGAGCAGTACTTC.

The chain joins TRBV9 to TRBJ2-1; D is possibly TRBD2 (6 bases). The CDR3 runs 16 residues. CDR1 is SGDLS and CDR2 is YYNGEE in the germline V gene. Deletions cut 2 bases from V and 4 bases from J, with 16 bases between. CDR3 region: CASSVGGSLSYNEQFF. The CDR3 nucleotides read TGTGCCAGCAGCGTCGGGGGAAGCTTAAGTTACAATGAGCAGTTCTTC.

The chain has TRBV20-1 and TRBJ2-7, with D perhaps matching TRBD1 (5 bases). This CDR3 is built from 11 residues. The V gene lost 5 bases and the J gene lost 1 base, with 6 bases spanning the gap. Germline V gene data show CDR1 as DFQATT and CDR2 as SNEGSKA (reference sequence). CDR3 in amino acids: CSAAGSYEQYF. CDR3 sequence (DNA): TGCAGTGCTGCAGGGTCCTACGAGCAGTACTTC.

This clone came up once. The chain uses TRBV9 and TRBJ2-7, with D perhaps matching TRBD2 (6 bases). In germline, CDR1 is SGDLS, CDR2 YYNGEE. This CDR3 comprises 13 residues. The germline V and J ends were trimmed by 0 bases and 3 bases, with 7 bases remaining between them. CDR3 nucleotide sequence: TGTGCCAGCAGCGTAGCGGGAGACTACGAGCAGTACTTC. Its protein product is CASSVAGDYEQYF. Combining the CDR3 with reference TRBV9 and TRBJ2-7 gives the whole variable domain DSGVTQTPKHLITATGQRVTLRCSPRSGDLSVYWYQQSLDQGLQFLIQYYNGEERAKGNILERFSAQQFPDLHSELNLSSLELGDSALYFCASSVAGDYEQYFGPGTRLTVT.

The chain joins TRBV9 to TRBJ2-7; D possibly uses TRBD1 or TRBD2 (5 bases each). The CDR3 has 14 amino acids. Trimming stripped 4 bases from V and 7 bases from J, with 18 bases between. Germline V gene data show CDR1 as SGDLS and CDR2 as YYNGEE. CDR3 nucleotides: TGTGCCAGCAGCCCCGGGACCCCCAAGTGGGAGCAGTACTTC. This translates into CASSPGTPKWEQYF.

This chain connects TRBV27 to TRBJ2-5; 7 bases are shared with TRBD1. Germline V gene lookup returns CDR1 MNHEY and CDR2 SMNVEV (reference sequence). J was trimmed by 2 bases and V by 3 bases; bases with no gene match: 3. This CDR3 has 14 residues. The CDR3, as DNA: TGTGCCAGCAGTTTCCAGGGACAGCAAGAGACCCAGTACTTC. It yields the protein CASSFQGQQETQYF.

The chain couples TRBV6-6 to TRBJ2-2; D tentatively reads TRBD1 or TRBD2 (5 bases each). Germline V lookup: CDR1 MNHNY, CDR2 SVGAGI (reference sequence). The CDR3 has 16 residues. V was pared by 0 bases and J by 0 bases, with 8 bases between. The CDR3 nucleotides are TGTGCCAGCAGTTACTCTGGGGGAGCGAACACCGGGGAGCTGTTTTTT. Translating it yields CASSYSGGANTGELFF.

The CDR3 here is CATSSRYGELDEQYF. CDR3 nucleotide sequence: TGTGCCACCAGCAGCCGTTATGGGGAACTGGACGAGCAGTACTTC. The rearrangement joins TRBV15 to TRBJ2-7; no definite D call. There are 15 residues in the CDR3. In germline, CDR1 is LNHNV, CDR2 YYDKDF (reference sequence). The ends were cut back, 3 bases at V and 5 bases at J, with 17 bases in the middle.

This chain joins TRBV2 and TRBJ2-7; D is undetermined. V was clipped by 1 base and J by 6 bases, with 4 bases between them. The CDR3 runs to 11 residues. The germline V gene encodes CDR1 SNHLY and CDR2 FYNNEI. Written as DNA, the CDR3 is TGTGCCAGCAGTGAAGGGGTCGAGCAGTACTTC. It translates to CASSEGVEQYF.

The chain employs TRBV11-2 and TRBJ1-5; 10 nucleotides agree with TRBD1. Trimming removed 4 bases from V and 4 bases from J; junction bases left unmatched: 4. CDR3 length: 15 residues. The germline gives CDR1 SGHAT, CDR2 FQNNGV. Written as DNA, the CDR3 is TGTGCCAGCAGCTATGGACAGGGGGGGAATCAGCCCCAGCATTTT. It is translated as CASSYGQGGNQPQHF.

CDR3 protein: CASSLWTSANQETQYF. As DNA, the CDR3 is TGCGCCAGCAGCTTGTGGACTAGCGCAAACCAAGAGACCCAGTACTTC. V and J are TRBV5-1 and TRBJ2-5; TRBD2 matches 9 bases. The length of the CDR3 is 16 residues. The V and J ends lost 1 base and 0 bases, in that order; junction bases with no gene match: 4. CDR1 and CDR2 from the germline V gene are SGHRS and YFSETQ.

The chain employs TRBV28 and TRBJ2-2; 10 bases are shared with TRBD2. V was pared by 2 bases and J by 8 bases, with 8 bases of the junction left unmatched. Germline-derived CDR1 and CDR2 are MDHEN and SYDVKM. The CDR3 is 16 residues long. In nucleotides, the CDR3 is TGTGCCAGCAGTTTAGGGCTAGCGGGAGTAGCGGGGGAGCTGTTTTTT. Amino acid sequence: CASSLGLAGVAGELFF.